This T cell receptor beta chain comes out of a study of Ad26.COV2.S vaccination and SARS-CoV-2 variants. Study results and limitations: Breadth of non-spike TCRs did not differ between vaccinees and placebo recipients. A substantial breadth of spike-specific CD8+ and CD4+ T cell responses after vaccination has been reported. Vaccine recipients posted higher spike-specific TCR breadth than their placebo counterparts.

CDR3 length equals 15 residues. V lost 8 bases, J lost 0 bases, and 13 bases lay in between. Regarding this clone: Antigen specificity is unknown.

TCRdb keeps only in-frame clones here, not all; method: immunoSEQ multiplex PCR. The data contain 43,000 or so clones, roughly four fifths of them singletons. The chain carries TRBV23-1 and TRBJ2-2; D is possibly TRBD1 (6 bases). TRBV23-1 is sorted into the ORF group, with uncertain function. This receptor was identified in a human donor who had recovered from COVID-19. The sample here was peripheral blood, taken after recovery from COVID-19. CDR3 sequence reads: CASPLDSPNTGELFF. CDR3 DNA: TGCGCCAGCCCCCTGGACAGCCCGAACACCGGGGAGCTGTTTTTT.